This T cell receptor (beta chain) comes out of a study of shared clonotypes between healthy human individuals. Study details: Researchers assigned three CD4 naive, three CD4 memory, two CD8 naive and one CD8 memory plate to each donor.

As handled by the study authors: ImmunoSEQ sequences covered only the junction and lacked quality scores; filtering therefore differed. Data came from immunoSEQ multiplex PCR; TCRdb stores just in-frame clones and leaves some out. The V and J calls and clone size are taken from that table; D and trimming were inferred from the DNA. The sample includes millions of clones, 90% to 95% of them seen just once. About this clone: Its target is not known.

Study outcomes and limitations: Lower generation probabilities were found for non-shared clonotypes than for those shared by all four donors. Rarefaction gave evidence that sorted-subset sequencing remained incomplete despite large depth.

From germline, CDR1 is MNHEY and CDR2 SVGAGI. V was pared by 5 bases and J by 4 bases, with 4 bases of the junction left unmatched. This CDR3 contains 14 residues. The TCR sequence derives from a man younger than 35 in good health. Specimen: naive CD4+ T cells sorted from blood. Subset here: CD45RA+ positively selected. The chain couples TRBV6-5 to TRBJ1-4; 7 bases map to TRBD1. This CDR3 is CASSRTGYNEKLFF. In nucleotides, the CDR3 is TGTGCCAGCAGTCGGACAGGCTATAATGAAAAACTGTTTTTT.